This T cell receptor (beta chain) was documented in a study of T cell repertoires in cytomegalovirus infection. This clonotype was found many times. The CDR3 covers 16 residues. V was clipped by 4 bases and J by 3 bases, with 18 bases between them. The germline V gene encodes CDR1 MDHEN and CDR2 SYDVKM. A single record per CDR3 protein comes from TCRdb applying MiXCR to the reads. The table lists 400,000 or so distinct CDR3 sequences, roughly a third of them singletons, with 12% to 15% in the top ten. The chain carries TRBV28 and TRBJ1-2; tentatively, D is TRBD1 (6 bases). The sequenced sample consisted of PBMCs. The TCR originated in a human donor in good health (CMV status not recorded). Some clones in this sample may be carry-over from other donors' samples. The CDR3 DNA follows: TGTGCCAGCAGTTCCCCTTGGAGGACAGAGGACTATGGCTACACCTTC. It yields the protein CASSSPWRTEDYGYTF.